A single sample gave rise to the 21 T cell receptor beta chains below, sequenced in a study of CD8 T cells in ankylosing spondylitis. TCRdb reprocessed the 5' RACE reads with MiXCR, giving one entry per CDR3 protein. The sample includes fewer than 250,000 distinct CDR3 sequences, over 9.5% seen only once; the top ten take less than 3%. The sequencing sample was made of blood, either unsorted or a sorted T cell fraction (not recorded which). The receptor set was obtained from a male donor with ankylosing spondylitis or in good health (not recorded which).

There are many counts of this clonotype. The CDR3 sequence is CASSLTGTEGYTF. The DNA for the CDR3 is TGTGCCAGCAGCCTCACCGGGACAGAAGGCTACACCTTC. This chain connects TRBV12-3 or TRBV12-4 to TRBJ1-2; 7 nucleotides line up with TRBD1. The CDR3 runs to 13 residues. V lost 6 bases to trimming and J lost 8 bases; unmatched junction nucleotides: 9.

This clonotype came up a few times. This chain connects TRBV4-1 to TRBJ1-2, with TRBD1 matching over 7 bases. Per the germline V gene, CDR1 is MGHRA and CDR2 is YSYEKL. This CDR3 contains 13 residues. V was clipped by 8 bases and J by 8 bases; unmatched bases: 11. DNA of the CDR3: TGCGCCAGCGGTACACAGGGGATCGGCGGCTACACCTTC. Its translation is CASGTQGIGGYTF.

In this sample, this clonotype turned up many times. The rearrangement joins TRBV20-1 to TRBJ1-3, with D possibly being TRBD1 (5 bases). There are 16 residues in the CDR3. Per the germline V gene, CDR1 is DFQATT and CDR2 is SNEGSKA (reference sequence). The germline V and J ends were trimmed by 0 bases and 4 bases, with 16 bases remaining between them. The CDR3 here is CSARDPQGWSGNTIYF. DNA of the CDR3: TGCAGTGCTAGAGATCCTCAGGGTTGGAGCGGAAACACCATATATTTT.

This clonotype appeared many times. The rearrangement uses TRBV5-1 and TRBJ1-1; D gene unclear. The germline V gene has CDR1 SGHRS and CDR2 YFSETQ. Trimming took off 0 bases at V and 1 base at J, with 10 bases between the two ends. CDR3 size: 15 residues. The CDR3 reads CASSLGADSNTEAFF. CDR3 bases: TGCGCCAGCAGCTTGGGGGCAGATTCGAACACTGAAGCTTTCTTT.

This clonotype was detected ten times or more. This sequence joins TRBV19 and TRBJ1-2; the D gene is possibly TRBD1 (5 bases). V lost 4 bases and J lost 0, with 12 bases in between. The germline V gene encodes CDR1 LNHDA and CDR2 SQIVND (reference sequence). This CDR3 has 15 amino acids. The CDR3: CASSSGGRANYGYTF. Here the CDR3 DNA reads TGTGCCAGTAGTAGCGGTGGCAGGGCTAACTATGGCTACACCTTC.

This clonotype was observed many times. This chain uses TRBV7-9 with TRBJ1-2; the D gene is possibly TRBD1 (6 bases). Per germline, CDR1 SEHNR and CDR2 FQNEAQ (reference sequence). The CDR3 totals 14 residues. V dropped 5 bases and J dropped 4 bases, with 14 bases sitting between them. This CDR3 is CASSAYRDGYGYTF. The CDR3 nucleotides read TGTGCCAGCAGCGCCTACAGGGACGGCTATGGCTACACCTTC.

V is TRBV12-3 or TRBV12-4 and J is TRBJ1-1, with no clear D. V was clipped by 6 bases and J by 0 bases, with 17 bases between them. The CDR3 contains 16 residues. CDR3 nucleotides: TGTGCCAGCAGCCCTCGGGCGGCAATTATGAACACTGAAGCTTTCTTT. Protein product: CASSPRAAIMNTEAFF.

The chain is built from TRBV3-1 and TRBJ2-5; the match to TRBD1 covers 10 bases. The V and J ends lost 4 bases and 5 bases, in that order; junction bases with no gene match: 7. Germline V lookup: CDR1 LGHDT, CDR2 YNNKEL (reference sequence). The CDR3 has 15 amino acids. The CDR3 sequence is CASSRRTGGRETQYF. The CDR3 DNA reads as TGTGCCAGCAGCCGGCGGACAGGGGGTCGGGAGACCCAGTACTTC.

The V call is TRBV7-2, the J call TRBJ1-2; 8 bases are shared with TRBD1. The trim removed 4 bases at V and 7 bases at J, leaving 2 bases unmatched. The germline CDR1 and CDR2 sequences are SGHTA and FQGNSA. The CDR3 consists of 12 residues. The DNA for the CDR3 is TGTGCCAGCAGCTGGGACAGGCTTGGCTACACCTTC. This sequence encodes CASSWDRLGYTF.

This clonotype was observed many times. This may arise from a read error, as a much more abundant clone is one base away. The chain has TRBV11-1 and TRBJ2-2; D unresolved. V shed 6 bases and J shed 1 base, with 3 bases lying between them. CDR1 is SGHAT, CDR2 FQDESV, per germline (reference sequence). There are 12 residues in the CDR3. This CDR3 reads CASRLNTGELFF. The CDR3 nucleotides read TGTGCCAGCAGACTGAACACCGGGGAGCTGTTTTTT.

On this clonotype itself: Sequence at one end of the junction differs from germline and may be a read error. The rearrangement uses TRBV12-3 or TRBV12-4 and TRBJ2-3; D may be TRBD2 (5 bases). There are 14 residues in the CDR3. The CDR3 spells CANSLSAGGDTQYF. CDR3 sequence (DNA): TGTGCCAACAGTTTATCAGCCGGAGGAGATACGCAGTATTTT.

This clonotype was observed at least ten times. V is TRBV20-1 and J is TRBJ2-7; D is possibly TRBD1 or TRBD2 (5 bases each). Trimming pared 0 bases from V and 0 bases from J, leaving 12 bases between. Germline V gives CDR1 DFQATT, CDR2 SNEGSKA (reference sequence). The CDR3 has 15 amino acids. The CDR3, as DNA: TGCAGTGCTAGAGATGGTCGGGGCGGCTCCTACGAGCAGTACTTC. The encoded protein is CSARDGRGGSYEQYF.

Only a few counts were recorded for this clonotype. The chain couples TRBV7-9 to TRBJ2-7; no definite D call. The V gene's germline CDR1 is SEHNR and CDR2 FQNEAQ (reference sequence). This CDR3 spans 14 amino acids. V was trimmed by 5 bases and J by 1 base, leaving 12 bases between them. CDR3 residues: CASSQRDTSYEQYF. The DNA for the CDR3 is TGTGCCAGCAGCCAACGTGACACTTCCTACGAGCAGTACTTC.

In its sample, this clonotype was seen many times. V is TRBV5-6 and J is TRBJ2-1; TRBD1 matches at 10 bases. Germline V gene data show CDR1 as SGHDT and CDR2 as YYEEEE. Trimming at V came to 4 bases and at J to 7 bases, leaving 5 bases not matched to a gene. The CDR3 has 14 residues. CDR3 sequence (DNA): TGTGCCAGCAGCGGCCGGGACAGGGGTAATGAGCAGTTCTTC. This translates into CASSGRDRGNEQFF.

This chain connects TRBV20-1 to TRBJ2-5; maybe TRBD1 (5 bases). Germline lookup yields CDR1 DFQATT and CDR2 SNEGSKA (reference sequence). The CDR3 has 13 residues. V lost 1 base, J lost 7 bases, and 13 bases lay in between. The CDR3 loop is CSARARREATQYF. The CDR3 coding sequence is TGCAGTGCTAGAGCCCGCAGGGAAGCGACCCAGTACTTC.

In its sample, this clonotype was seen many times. The chain's CDR3 is CASSFTGGSPLHF. The DNA for the CDR3 is TGTGCCAGCAGCTTCACTGGGGGTTCACCCCTCCACTTT. The J gene is TRBJ1-6, the V gene TRBV7-9, with TRBD1 as a possible D gene (5 bases). Per the germline V gene, CDR1 is SEHNR and CDR2 is FQNEAQ (reference sequence). Trimming stripped 3 bases from V and 9 bases from J, with 9 bases between. The CDR3 has 13 residues. Variable domain in full (rest from reference TRBV7-9 and TRBJ1-6): DTGVSQNPRHKITKRGQNVTFRCDPISEHNRLYWYRQTLGQGPEFLTYFQNEAQLEKSRLLSDRFSAERPKGSFSTLEIQRTEQGDSAMYLCASSFTGGSPLHFGNGTRLTVT.

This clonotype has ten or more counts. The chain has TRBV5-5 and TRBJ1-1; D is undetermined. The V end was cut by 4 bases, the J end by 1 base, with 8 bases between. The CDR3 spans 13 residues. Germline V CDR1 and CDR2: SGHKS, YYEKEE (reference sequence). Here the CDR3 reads CASSVGENTEAFF. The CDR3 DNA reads TGTGCCAGCAGCGTGGGAGAGAACACTGAAGCTTTCTTT.

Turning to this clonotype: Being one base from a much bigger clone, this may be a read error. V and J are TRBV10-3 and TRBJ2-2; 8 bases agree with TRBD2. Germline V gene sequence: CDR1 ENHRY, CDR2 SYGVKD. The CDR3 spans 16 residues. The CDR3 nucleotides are TGTGCCACCAGTGAGAATCAAGCGGGGGTTCACGGGGAGCTGTTTTTT. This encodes CATSENQAGVHGELFF.

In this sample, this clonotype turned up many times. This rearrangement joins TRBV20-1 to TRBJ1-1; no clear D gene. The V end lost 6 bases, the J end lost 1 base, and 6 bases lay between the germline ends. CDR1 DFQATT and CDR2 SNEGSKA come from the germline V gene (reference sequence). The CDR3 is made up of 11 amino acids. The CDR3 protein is CSALENTEAFF. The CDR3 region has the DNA TGCAGTGCCTTAGAGAACACTGAAGCTTTCTTT.

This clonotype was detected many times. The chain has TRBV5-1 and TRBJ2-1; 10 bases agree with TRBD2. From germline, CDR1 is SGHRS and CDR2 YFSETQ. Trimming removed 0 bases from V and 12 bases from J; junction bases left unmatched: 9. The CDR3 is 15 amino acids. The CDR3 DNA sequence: TGCGCCAGCAGCTTGGGGACTAGCGGTCAGCAGGGGCAGTTCTTC. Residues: CASSLGTSGQQGQFF. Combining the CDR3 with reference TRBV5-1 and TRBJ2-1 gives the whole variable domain KAGVTQTPRYLIKTRGQQVTLSCSPISGHRSVSWYQQTPGQGLQFLFEYFSETQRNKGNFPGRFSGRQFSNSRSEMNVSTLELGDSALYLCASSLGTSGQQGQFFGPGTRLTVL.

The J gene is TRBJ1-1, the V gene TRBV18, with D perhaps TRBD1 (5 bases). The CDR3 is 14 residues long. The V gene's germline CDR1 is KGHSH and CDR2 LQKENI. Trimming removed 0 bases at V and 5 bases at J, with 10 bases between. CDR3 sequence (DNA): TGTGCCAGCTCACCACCATCACGGGGGACTGAAGCTTTCTTT. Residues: CASSPPSRGTEAFF.